The clone carrying this TCR beta chain was found many times. The CDR3 length is 15 residues. V lost 8 bases and J lost 0; bases outside the gene matches: 6. A single record per CDR3 protein comes from TCRdb applying MiXCR to the reads. The sample consists of some 130,000 distinct CDR3 sequences, more than 7% of them appearing once. The sample originates from a study of T cell repertoires in cytomegalovirus infection. The specimen was PBMCs. The chain uses TRBV12-3 or TRBV12-4 and TRBJ2-2, with 7 bases matching TRBD1. This receptor was identified in a human donor in good health (CMV status not recorded). Some clones in this sample may be carry-over from other donors' samples. CDR3 coding DNA: TGTGCCAGCGGAATGGGACAGTCGAACACCGGGGAGCTGTTTTTT. This encodes CASGMGQSNTGELFF.